This T cell receptor (beta chain) was recovered during a study of T-cell reconstitution after alpha-beta-depleted transplantation in children. The CDR3 extends over 15 amino acids. V was clipped by 5 bases and J by 0 bases, with 13 bases between them. This clonotype was seen many times. The TCRbeta library was prepared with unique molecular identifiers. TCRdb re-derived calls from the PCR reads in MiXCR, one entry per CDR3 protein. The sample has 260,000 or so distinct CDR3 sequences, 12% seen once. The sequence was obtained from a human donor who donated a stem cell graft to a child with acute lymphoblastic leukemia. Here the sequenced sample was PBMCs from the stem cell graft donor, taken from the stem cell graft. This rearrangement joins TRBV12-3 or TRBV12-4 to TRBJ1-1; D is unresolved. The CDR3 loop is CASSRSWTVNTEAFF. CDR3 in DNA: TGTGCCAGCAGTCGCTCCTGGACCGTGAACACTGAAGCTTTCTTT.